This T cell receptor (beta chain) was sequenced in a study of Ad26.COV2.S vaccination and SARS-CoV-2 variants. As for treatment: about 20 received Ad26.COV2.S at low or high dose, single or two shots; roughly five received placebo; per-sample allocation not given. Day 63 following the first vaccine or placebo injection was when the samples were taken. Trimming removed 0 bases from V and 2 bases from J, with 10 bases in between. The CDR3 extends over 15 amino acids. From germline, CDR1 is MGHDK and CDR2 SYGVNS. The method was immunoSEQ multiplex PCR; TCRdb's version includes in-frame clones alone and lacks a portion of them. The profile shows 300,000 to 350,000 clones, 86% of them singletons.

J is TRBJ2-5 and V is TRBV25-1; D is perhaps TRBD2 (5 bases). The source of this sequence is a person between 18 and 59 years old who received the Ad26.COV2.S COVID-19 vaccine or a placebo. The material was peripheral blood, obtained in a trial of Ad26.COV2.S vaccine versus placebo. This CDR3 reads CASSEYSRRQETQYF. DNA for the CDR3: TGTGCCAGCAGTGAATACTCGAGGAGGCAAGAGACCCAGTACTTC.